The 17 T cell receptor beta chains in this list originate from one sample, sequenced in a study of blood T cell repertoires in COVID-19. TCRdb's copy holds only in-frame clones and misses some; the assay was immunoSEQ multiplex PCR. This table holds almost 55,000 clones, about nine tenths found once. The sequenced sample was peripheral blood. The receptors here all came from a man in his forties or fifties with active COVID-19.

The chain couples TRBV6-2 or TRBV6-3 to TRBJ2-3; a possible D gene is TRBD1 (6 bases). CDR1 and CDR2 (germline): MNHEY, SVGEGT. This CDR3 has 16 amino acids. V lost 5 bases and J 0 bases, leaving 15 bases between the germline ends. CDR3 sequence (DNA): TGTGCCAGCAGTGGGACGGACAGACGTAGCACAGATACGCAGTATTTT. Amino acids: CASSGTDRRSTDTQYF.

The genes are TRBV5-6 and TRBJ2-2; perhaps TRBD2 as D (7 bases). Trimming took off 0 bases at V and 7 bases at J, with 19 bases between the two ends. Germline CDR1 and CDR2: SGHDT and YYEEEE. The CDR3 loop spans 17 amino acids. CDR3 protein: CASSLERGGGGFGELFF. In nucleotides, the CDR3 is TGTGCCAGCAGCTTGGAGAGGGGCGGGGGCGGCTTCGGGGAGCTGTTTTTT.

The chain employs TRBV28 and TRBJ2-7; 8 nucleotides match TRBD1. V lost 1 base and J lost 7; bases outside the gene matches: 6. This CDR3 comprises 14 residues. Germline CDR1 is MDHEN and CDR2 is SYDVKM. As DNA, the CDR3 is TGTGCCAGCAGTTTATACCAGGGGGCCGGGGAGCAGTACTTC. Translating it yields CASSLYQGAGEQYF.

This clone was detected only a few times. V and J are TRBV6-5 and TRBJ1-5; 7 bases map to TRBD1. After removal of 6 bases from V and 4 bases from J, the junction contained 9 bases not matched to a gene. CDR3 length: 15 amino acids. CDR1 and CDR2 from the germline V gene are MNHEY and SVGAGI. This chain's CDR3 is CASRRGQDPNQPQHF. The CDR3 nucleotides are TGTGCCAGCAGACGCGGACAGGACCCTAATCAGCCCCAGCATTTT.

V usage is TRBV28 and J usage is TRBJ1-1, with a tentative D call TRBD1 (6 bases). Germline CDR1 and CDR2: MDHEN and SYDVKM. Trimming shortened V by 6 bases and J by 4 bases, and 9 bases separated the two germline ends. The CDR3 is made up of 12 amino acids. The DNA of the CDR3 is TGTGCCAGCAGCCTACAGGGCACTGAAGCTTTCTTT. This encodes CASSLQGTEAFF.

This sequence joins TRBV6-1 and TRBJ2-7; D gene ambiguous. Germline CDR1 is MNHNS and CDR2 is SASEGT. Trimming shortened V by 1 base and J by 1 base, and 8 bases separated the two germline ends. This CDR3 is 14 amino acids long. As DNA, the CDR3 is TGTGCCAGCAGTGAAGAGCCCAGGTCCTACGAGCAGTACTTC. Protein: CASSEEPRSYEQYF.

The rearrangement uses TRBV5-1 and TRBJ2-1; 7 bases match TRBD1. Germline trimming cut 0 bases from V and 7 bases from J; bases unmatched to any gene: 4. Germline V gene lookup returns CDR1 SGHRS and CDR2 YFSETQ. There are 14 residues in the CDR3. The CDR3 loop reads CASSLGDRANEQFF. CDR3 DNA: TGCGCCAGCAGCTTGGGCGACAGGGCTAATGAGCAGTTCTTC.

This clone occurred a few times. The chain uses TRBV7-9 and TRBJ1-5, with a weak D call TRBD1 (6 bases). V lost 5 bases to trimming and J lost 3 bases, with 14 bases between them. The CDR3 runs to 15 residues. Per germline, CDR1 SEHNR and CDR2 FQNEAQ (reference sequence). The chain's CDR3 is CASSDYREINQPQHF. Written as DNA, the CDR3 is TGTGCCAGCAGCGATTACAGGGAGATCAATCAGCCCCAGCATTTT.

V and J are TRBV24-1 and TRBJ2-3; 11 bases line up with TRBD2. The CDR3 has 15 amino acids. Germline lookup yields CDR1 KGHDR and CDR2 SFDVKD. The V and J ends lost 9 bases and 9 bases, in that order; junction bases with no gene match: 13. DNA of the CDR3: TGTGCCACCTACGGTAGCGGGGGGGCCGAGGGCACGCAGTATTTT. It codes for CATYGSGGAEGTQYF.

The rearrangement joins TRBV2 to TRBJ1-1, with TRBD1 matching 7 bases. Trimming removed 6 bases from V and 1 base from J; junction bases left unmatched: 5. This CDR3 is built from 14 residues. Germline lookup yields CDR1 SNHLY and CDR2 FYNNEI. Here the CDR3 DNA reads TGTGCCAGCAGGGCCGGGACAGCGAACACTGAAGCTTTCTTT. It translates to CASRAGTANTEAFF.

The genes are TRBV19 and TRBJ2-1; the match to TRBD2 covers 8 bases. The CDR3 is 12 residues long. Unmatched junction bases numbered 4, after V lost 5 bases and J lost 10 bases. The germline V gene has CDR1 LNHDA and CDR2 SQIVND (reference sequence). The CDR3 DNA is TGTGCCAGTAGTCCTTTAGCGGGAGAGCAGTTCTTC. Translation gives CASSPLAGEQFF. Variable domain in full (rest from reference TRBV19 and TRBJ2-1): DGGITQSPKYLFRKEGQNVTLSCEQNLNHDAMYWYRQDPGQGLRLIYYSQIVNDFQKGDIAEGYSVSREKKESFPLTVTSAQKNPTAFYLCASSPLAGEQFFGPGTRLTVL.

The chain carries TRBV5-1 and TRBJ2-7; D ambiguous. The CDR3 is 11 amino acids. The germline gives CDR1 SGHRS, CDR2 YFSETQ. V gave up 4 bases and J gave up 0 bases, with 2 bases separating them. This chain's CDR3 is CASSHSYEQYF. The CDR3 DNA sequence: TGCGCCAGCAGCCACTCCTACGAGCAGTACTTC.

The chain joins TRBV19 to TRBJ1-5; the D gene is possibly TRBD1 (6 bases). The CDR3 totals 14 residues. The germline CDR1 and CDR2 sequences are LNHDA and SQIVND (reference sequence). The ends were cut back, 7 bases at V and 0 bases at J, with 10 bases in the middle. The CDR3 region is CASMGHPSNQPQHF. CDR3 coding DNA: TGTGCCAGTATGGGACACCCTAGCAATCAGCCCCAGCATTTT. The full variable domain, its missing parts supplied by reference TRBV19 and TRBJ1-5, is DGGITQSPKYLFRKEGQNVTLSCEQNLNHDAMYWYRQDPGQGLRLIYYSQIVNDFQKGDIAEGYSVSREKKESFPLTVTSAQKNPTAFYLCASMGHPSNQPQHFGDGTRLSIL.

The genes are TRBV7-2 and TRBJ2-1; 11 bases are a match to TRBD2. V gave up 8 bases and J gave up 8 bases; unmatched junction bases: 8. Per germline, CDR1 SGHTA and CDR2 FQGNSA. This CDR3 has 14 residues. The CDR3 spells CASRTSGRGYEQFF. The CDR3 DNA reads as TGTGCCAGCCGTACTAGCGGGAGAGGGTATGAGCAGTTCTTC.

The chain uses TRBV2 and TRBJ1-5, with a tentative D call TRBD1 (6 bases). Germline CDR1 SNHLY, CDR2 FYNNEI. The CDR3 length is 13 residues. V shed 7 bases and J shed 3 bases, with 10 bases lying between them. The CDR3 coding sequence is TGTGCCAGCACCGGACAGCCCAATCAGCCCCAGCATTTT. It specifies CASTGQPNQPQHF. Full variable domain (missing parts from reference TRBV2 and TRBJ1-5): EPEVTQTPSHQVTQMGQEVILRCVPISNHLYFYWYRQILGQKVEFLVSFYNNEISEKSEIFDDQFSVERPDGSNFTLKIRSTKLEDSAMYFCASTGQPNQPQHFGDGTRLSIL.

This chain uses TRBV7-6 with TRBJ2-7, with 9 bases that match TRBD1. Germline V gene lookup returns CDR1 SGHVS and CDR2 FNYEAQ. With V trimmed by 3 bases and J by 4 bases, 10 bases remained unmatched. The CDR3 runs 16 residues. CDR3 bases: TGTGCCAGCAGCTTTGAAACGGGACAGGGTGGGTACGAGCAGTACTTC. It encodes CASSFETGQGGYEQYF.

The chain combines TRBV7-2 with TRBJ1-1; 10 bases are a match to TRBD1. Germline values: CDR1 SGHTA, CDR2 FQGNSA. The V and J ends lost 2 bases and 1 base, in that order; junction bases with no gene match: 4. The CDR3 covers 16 residues. CDR3 sequence: CASSLMTGGGNTEAFF. The CDR3, as DNA: TGTGCCAGCAGCTTAATGACAGGGGGCGGGAACACTGAAGCTTTCTTT.